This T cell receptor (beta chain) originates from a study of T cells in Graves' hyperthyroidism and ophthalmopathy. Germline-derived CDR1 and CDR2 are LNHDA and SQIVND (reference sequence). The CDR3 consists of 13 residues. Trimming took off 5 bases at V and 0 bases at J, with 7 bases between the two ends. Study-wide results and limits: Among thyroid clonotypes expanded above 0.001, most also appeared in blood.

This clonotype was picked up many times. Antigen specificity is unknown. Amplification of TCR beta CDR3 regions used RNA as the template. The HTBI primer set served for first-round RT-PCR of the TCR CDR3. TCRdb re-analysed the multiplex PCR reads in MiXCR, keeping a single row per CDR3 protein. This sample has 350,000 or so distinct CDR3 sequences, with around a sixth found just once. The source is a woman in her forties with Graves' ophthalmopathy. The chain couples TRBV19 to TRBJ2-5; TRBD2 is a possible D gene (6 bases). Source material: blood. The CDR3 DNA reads TGTGCCAGTAGTCGCGGGAACCAAGAGACCCAGTACTTC. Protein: CASSRGNQETQYF.